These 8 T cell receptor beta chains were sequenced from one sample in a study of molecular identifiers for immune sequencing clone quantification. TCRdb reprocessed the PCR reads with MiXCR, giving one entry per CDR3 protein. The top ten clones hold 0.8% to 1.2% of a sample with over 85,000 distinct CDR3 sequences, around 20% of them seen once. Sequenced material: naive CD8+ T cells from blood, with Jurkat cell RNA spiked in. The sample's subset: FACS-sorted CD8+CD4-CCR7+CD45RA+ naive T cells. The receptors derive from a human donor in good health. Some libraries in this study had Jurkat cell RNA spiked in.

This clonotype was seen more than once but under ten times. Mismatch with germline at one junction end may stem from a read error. CDR3 in DNA: TGCGCCAGCAGAATGGACAGCCCCGAAGCTTTCTTT. Translating it yields CASRMDSPEAFF. The V call is TRBV2, the J call TRBJ1-1; TRBD1 might be the D (6 bases). The CDR3 is 12 residues long. Germline V gene data show CDR1 as SNHLY and CDR2 as FYNNEI.

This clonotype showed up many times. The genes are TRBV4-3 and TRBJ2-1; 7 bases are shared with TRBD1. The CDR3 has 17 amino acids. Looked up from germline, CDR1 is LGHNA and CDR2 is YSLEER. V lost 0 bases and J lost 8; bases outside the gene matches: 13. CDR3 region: CASSQEVRQGPSDEQFF. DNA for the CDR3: TGCGCCAGCAGCCAAGAGGTTCGACAGGGTCCGAGCGATGAGCAGTTCTTC.

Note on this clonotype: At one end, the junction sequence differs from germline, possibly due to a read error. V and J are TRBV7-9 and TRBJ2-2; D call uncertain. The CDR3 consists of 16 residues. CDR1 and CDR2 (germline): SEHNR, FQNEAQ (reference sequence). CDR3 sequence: CASSLDETKNIGELFF. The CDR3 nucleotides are TGTGCCAGCAGCTTAGATGAGACAAAGAACATCGGGGAGCTGTTTTTT.

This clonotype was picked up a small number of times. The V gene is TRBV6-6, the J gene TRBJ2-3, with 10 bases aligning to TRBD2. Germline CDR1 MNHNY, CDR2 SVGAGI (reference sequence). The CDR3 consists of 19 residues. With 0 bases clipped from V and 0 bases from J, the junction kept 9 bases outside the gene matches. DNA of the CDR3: TGTGCCAGCAGTTACTCTCTAGCGGGAGTTTGGGATAGCACAGATACGCAGTATTTT. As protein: CASSYSLAGVWDSTDTQYF.

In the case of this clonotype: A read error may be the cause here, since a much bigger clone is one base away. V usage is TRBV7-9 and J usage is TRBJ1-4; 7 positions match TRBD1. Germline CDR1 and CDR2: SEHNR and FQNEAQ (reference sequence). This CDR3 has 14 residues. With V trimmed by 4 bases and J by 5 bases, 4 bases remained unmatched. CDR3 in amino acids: CASSCLTGNEKLFF. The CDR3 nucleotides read TGTGCCAGCAGCTGCCTGACAGGGAATGAAAAACTGTTTTTT.

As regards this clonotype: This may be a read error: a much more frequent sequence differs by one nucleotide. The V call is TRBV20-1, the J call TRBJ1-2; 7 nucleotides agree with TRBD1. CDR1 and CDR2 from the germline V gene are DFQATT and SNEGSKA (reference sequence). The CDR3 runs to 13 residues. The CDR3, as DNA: TGCAGTGCTAGAGATTTAGACAGGGACGGCTACGCCTTC. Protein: CSARDLDRDGYAF.

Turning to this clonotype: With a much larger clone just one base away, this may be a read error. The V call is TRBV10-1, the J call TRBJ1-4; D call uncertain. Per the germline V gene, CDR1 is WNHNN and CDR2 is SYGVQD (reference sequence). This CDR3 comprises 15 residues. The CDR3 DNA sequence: TGCGCCAGCAGTGAGGGGCGAAGGACGAATGAAAAACTGTCTTTT. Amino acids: CASSEGRRTNEKLSF.

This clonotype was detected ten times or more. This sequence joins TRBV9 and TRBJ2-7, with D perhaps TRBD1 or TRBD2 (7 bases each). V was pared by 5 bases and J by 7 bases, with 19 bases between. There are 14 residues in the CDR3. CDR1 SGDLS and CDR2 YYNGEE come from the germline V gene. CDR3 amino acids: CASSAAGGGSEQYF. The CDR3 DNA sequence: TGTGCCAGCAGTGCAGCAGGGGGGGGTTCGGAGCAGTACTTC.